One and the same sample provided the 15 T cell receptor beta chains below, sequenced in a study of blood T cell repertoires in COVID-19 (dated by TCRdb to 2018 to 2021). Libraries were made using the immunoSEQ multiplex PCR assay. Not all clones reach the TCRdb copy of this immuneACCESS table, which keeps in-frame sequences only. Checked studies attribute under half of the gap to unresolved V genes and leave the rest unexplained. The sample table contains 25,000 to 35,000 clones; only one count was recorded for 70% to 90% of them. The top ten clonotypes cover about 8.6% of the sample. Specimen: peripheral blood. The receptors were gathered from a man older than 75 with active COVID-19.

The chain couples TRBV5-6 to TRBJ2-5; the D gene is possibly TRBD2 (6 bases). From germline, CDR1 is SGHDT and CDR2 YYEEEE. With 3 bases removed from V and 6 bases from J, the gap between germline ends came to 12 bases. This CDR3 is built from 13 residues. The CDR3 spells CASSWGGGKTQYF. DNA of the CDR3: TGTGCCAGCAGCTGGGGTGGGGGGAAGACCCAGTACTTC.

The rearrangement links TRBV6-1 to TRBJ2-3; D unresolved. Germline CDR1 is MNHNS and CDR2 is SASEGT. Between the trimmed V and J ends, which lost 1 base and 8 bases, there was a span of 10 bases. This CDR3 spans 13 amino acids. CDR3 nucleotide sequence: TGTGCCAGCAGTGAAGATCCCACCAGTACGCAGTATTTT. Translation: CASSEDPTSTQYF.

The CDR3 region is CASSVGGRAGELFF. The CDR3 nucleotides are TGTGCCAGCAGTGTTGGAGGACGCGCCGGGGAGCTGTTTTTT. The V gene is TRBV2, the J gene TRBJ2-2; a weak D match, TRBD2 (5 bases). V was pared by 4 bases and J by 6 bases, with 12 bases between. Germline CDR1 reads SNHLY; CDR2 reads FYNNEI. The CDR3 length is 14 residues.

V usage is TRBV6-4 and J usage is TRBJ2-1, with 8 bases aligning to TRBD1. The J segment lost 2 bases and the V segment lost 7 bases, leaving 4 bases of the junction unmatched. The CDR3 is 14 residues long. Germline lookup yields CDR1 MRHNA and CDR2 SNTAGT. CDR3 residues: CASKEQGAYNEQFF. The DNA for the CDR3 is TGTGCCAGCAAAGAACAGGGGGCCTACAATGAGCAGTTCTTC.

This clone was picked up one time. The CDR3 here is CASSFSGDYGYTF. As DNA, the CDR3 is TGTGCCAGCAGCTTTTCAGGGGACTATGGCTACACCTTC. The gene calls are TRBV7-2 and TRBJ1-2; tentative D call: TRBD1 (6 bases). Germline CDR1 SGHTA, CDR2 FQGNSA. The CDR3 loop spans 13 amino acids. V lost 3 bases, J lost 3 bases, and 8 bases lay in between.

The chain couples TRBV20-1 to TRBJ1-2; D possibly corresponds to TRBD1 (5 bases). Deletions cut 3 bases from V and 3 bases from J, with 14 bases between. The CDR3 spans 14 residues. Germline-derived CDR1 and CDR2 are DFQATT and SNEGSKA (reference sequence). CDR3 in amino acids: CSASGGTFDYGYTF. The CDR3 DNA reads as TGCAGTGCTAGTGGGGGGACTTTCGACTATGGCTACACCTTC.

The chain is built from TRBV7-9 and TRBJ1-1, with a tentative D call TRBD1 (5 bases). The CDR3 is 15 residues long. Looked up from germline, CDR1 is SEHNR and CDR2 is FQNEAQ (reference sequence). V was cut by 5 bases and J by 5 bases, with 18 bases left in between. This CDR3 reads CASSLFEGARTEAFF. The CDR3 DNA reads TGTGCCAGCAGCCTTTTTGAAGGGGCGCGGACTGAAGCTTTCTTT.

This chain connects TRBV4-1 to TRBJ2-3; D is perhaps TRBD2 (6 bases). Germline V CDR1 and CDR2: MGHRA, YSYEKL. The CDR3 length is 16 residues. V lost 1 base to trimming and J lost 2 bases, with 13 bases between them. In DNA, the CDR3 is TGCGCCAGCAGCCAAGTAGGCGGGGCCCACACAGATACGCAGTATTTT. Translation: CASSQVGGAHTDTQYF.

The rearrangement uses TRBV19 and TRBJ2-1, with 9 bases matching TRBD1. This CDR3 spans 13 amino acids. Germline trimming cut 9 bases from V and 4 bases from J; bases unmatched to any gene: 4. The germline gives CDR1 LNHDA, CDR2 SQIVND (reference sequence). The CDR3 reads CASGGQGYNEQFF. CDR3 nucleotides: TGTGCCAGCGGGGGACAGGGTTACAATGAGCAGTTCTTC.

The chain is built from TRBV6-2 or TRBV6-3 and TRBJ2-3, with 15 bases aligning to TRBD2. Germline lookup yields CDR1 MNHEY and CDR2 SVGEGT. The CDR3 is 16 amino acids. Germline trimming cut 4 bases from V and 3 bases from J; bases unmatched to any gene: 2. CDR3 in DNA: TGTGCCAGCAGTTGGACTAGCGGGGGGGCTACAGATACGCAGTATTTT. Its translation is CASSWTSGGATDTQYF.

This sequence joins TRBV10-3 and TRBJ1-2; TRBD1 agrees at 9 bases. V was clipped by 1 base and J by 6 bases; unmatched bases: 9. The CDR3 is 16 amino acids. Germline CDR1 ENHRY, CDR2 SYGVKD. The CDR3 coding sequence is TGTGCCATCAGTGAGTTTCTGTCCGGGACAGGGAATGGCTACACCTTC. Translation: CAISEFLSGTGNGYTF.

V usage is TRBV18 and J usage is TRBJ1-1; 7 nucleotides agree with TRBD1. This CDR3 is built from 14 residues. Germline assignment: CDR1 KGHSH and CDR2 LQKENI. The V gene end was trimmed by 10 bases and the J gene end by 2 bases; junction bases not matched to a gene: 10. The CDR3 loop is CATRLTGSNTEAFF. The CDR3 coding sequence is TGTGCCACGAGGTTGACAGGGAGCAACACTGAAGCTTTCTTT.

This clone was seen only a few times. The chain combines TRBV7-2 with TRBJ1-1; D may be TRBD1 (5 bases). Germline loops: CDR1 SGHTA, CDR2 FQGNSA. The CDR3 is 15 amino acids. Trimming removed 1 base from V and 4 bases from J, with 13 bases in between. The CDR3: CASSLGGGLGTEAFF. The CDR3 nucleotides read TGTGCCAGCAGCTTAGGGGGGGGTCTAGGCACTGAAGCTTTCTTT.

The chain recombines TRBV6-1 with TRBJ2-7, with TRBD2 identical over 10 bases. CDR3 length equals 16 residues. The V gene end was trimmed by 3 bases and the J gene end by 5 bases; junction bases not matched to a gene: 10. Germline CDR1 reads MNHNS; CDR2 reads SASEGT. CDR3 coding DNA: TGTGCCAGCAGTGAGTTAGCGGGGGGACTTCGGGACGAGCAGTACTTC. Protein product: CASSELAGGLRDEQYF.

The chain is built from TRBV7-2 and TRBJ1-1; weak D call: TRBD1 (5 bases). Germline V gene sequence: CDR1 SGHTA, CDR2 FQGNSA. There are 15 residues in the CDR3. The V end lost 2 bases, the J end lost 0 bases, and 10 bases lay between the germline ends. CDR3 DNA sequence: TGTGCCAGCAGCTTATGGGCAGGGCTGAACACTGAAGCTTTCTTT. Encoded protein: CASSLWAGLNTEAFF.